The 2 T cell receptor beta chains reported below all come from one sample, sequenced in a study of blood T cell repertoires in COVID-19. Sequenced by immunoSEQ multiplex PCR; TCRdb stores in-frame clones only, minus some. The table lists about 490,000 clones, 70% to 90% of them singletons. Input material: peripheral blood. The receptor source for this set is a human donor in a cohort sampled during active COVID-19.

V and J are TRBV18 and TRBJ2-5; 12 bases map to TRBD1. CDR3 length equals 15 residues. CDR1 and CDR2 (germline): KGHSH, LQKENI. Losses at the gene ends were 5 bases for V and 1 base for J; bases not matched to a gene: 2. The CDR3 DNA follows: TGTGCCAGCTCAACGGGACAGGGGGCCCAAGAGACCCAGTACTTC. Its protein product is CASSTGQGAQETQYF.

The J gene is TRBJ2-2, the V gene TRBV9; 10 nucleotides line up with TRBD1. The CDR3 extends over 16 amino acids. Germline V gene lookup returns CDR1 SGDLS and CDR2 YYNGEE. V lost 2 bases and J lost 5; bases outside the gene matches: 6. The CDR3 protein is CASSVGQGGLTGELFF. The DNA for the CDR3 is TGTGCCAGCAGCGTCGGACAGGGGGGATTAACCGGGGAGCTGTTTTTT.